The rows below give T cell receptor beta chains drawn from one sample of a study of cytomegalovirus exposure and HLA in healthy donors. Using immunoSEQ multiplex PCR, the repertoire was profiled, and TCRdb retains in-frame clones only, with some absent. Here the sample spans about 140,000 clones, roughly 76% being singletons. The specimen was PBMCs. The receptors were sampled from a female donor in good health and CMV-seronegative. Each CDR3 is given with its conserved first and last residue. The D gene is left open where the match is weak. Part of the rows lack a size; the others show once, few, many or a class for expanded clones.

>TRBV11-3|TRBJ2-3|15|-|-
CASSLDGGSTDTQYF
TGTGCCAGCAGCTTAGACGGAGGCTCCACAGATACGCAGTATTTT
>TRBV30|TRBJ1-4|13|-|once
CAWSKGSGEKLFF
TGTGCCTGGAGCAAGGGATCGGGAGAAAAACTGTTTTTT
>TRBV28|TRBJ2-7|11|-|-
CASRTAYEQYF
TGTGCCAGCAGGACAGCCTACGAGCAGTACTTC
>TRBV19|TRBJ1-5|17|TRBD1|-
CASSIFGTGISRQPQHF
TGTGCCAGTAGTATCTTTGGGACAGGGATTTCGCGGCAGCCCCAGCATTTT
>TRBV7-9|TRBJ1-4|14|-|few
CASSTGMWGEKLFF
TGTGCCAGCAGTACAGGGATGTGGGGTGAAAAACTGTTTTTT
>TRBV5-1|TRBJ2-5|16|TRBD1|-
CASTGQGQRSRETQYF
TGCGCCAGCACTGGACAGGGGCAGCGATCAAGAGAGACCCAGTACTTC
>TRBV9|TRBJ1-2|14|-|-
CASSVARGSYGYTF
TGTGCCAGCAGCGTAGCCAGGGGCTCCTATGGCTACACCTTC
>TRBV6-5|TRBJ2-7|15|TRBD1|-
CASRNYPGQNYEQYF
TGTGCCAGCAGGAACTACCCGGGACAGAATTACGAGCAGTACTTC
>TRBV25-1|TRBJ1-3|16|-|-
CASSEGGGYSGNTIYF
TGTGCCAGCAGTGAGGGTGGGGGCTACTCTGGAAACACCATATATTTT
>TRBV28|TRBJ1-4|13|TRBD1|-
CASRTGAGEKLFF
TGTGCCAGTCGGACAGGGGCTGGTGAAAAACTGTTTTTT
>TRBV6-5|TRBJ2-5|16|-|-
CASSYSRGGGGETQYF
TGTGCCAGCAGTTACTCGAGGGGGGGCGGCGGGGAGACCCAGTACTTC
>TRBV27|TRBJ1-5|14|TRBD1|-
CASSAGTGSQPQHF
TGTGCCAGCAGTGCAGGGACAGGGTCTCAGCCCCAGCATTTT
>TRBV28|TRBJ2-7|14|TRBD2|few
CASSLTGGYYEQYF
TGTGCCAGCAGTTTGACGGGGGGGTACTACGAGCAGTACTTC
>TRBV28|TRBJ2-5|15|TRBD2|-
CASSLRTSGQETQYF
TGTGCCAGCAGTTTGAGGACTAGCGGACAAGAGACCCAGTACTTC
>TRBV29-1|TRBJ2-4|11|TRBD2|-
CSVGGRNIQYF
TGCAGCGTTGGCGGGAGGAACATTCAGTACTTC
>TRBV19|TRBJ1-1|13|-|few
CASSIGRNTEAFF
TGTGCCAGTAGTATTGGCCGCAACACTGAAGCTTTCTTT
>TRBV27|TRBJ2-7|14|-|-
CASSLNGLRYEQYF
TGTGCCAGCAGTTTGAACGGTTTGAGGTACGAGCAGTACTTC
>TRBV14|TRBJ1-2|15|-|-
CASSQVQGQGYGYTF
TGTGCCAGCAGCCAAGTCCAGGGCCAGGGGTATGGCTACACCTTC